This is a list of T cell receptor beta chains from one sample in a study of blood T cells in healthy people across ages. TCRdb reanalysed the 5' RACE reads using MiXCR and keeps one entry per CDR3 protein. Among nearly 800,000 distinct CDR3 sequences listed, around 50% were seen once. The specimen sequenced was blood. These receptors all stem from a man aged 35 to 55 in good health. Each CDR3 is given with its conserved first and last residue.

v_call	j_call	cdr3_aa
TRBV18	TRBJ1-1	CASSPAQATEAFF
TRBV7-2	TRBJ2-3	CASSLGRAGGPMDTQYF
TRBV6-1	TRBJ1-5	CASSRGQGIGAQISNQPQHF
TRBV11-2	TRBJ2-2	CASSPYRGTANTGELFF
TRBV20-1	TRBJ2-6	CSATRRNSGANVLTF
TRBV5-1	TRBJ2-7	CTSSLVANLSYEQYF
TRBV10-3	TRBJ2-7	CAIPGRPRPRATSYEQYF
TRBV29-1	TRBJ2-1	CSVEGGDEQFF
TRBV7-6	TRBJ1-1	CASSLAGGGTEAFF
TRBV5-1	TRBJ2-1	CASSPGLAGPSSYNEQFF
TRBV7-9	TRBJ1-6	CASSKQTSSYNSPLHF
TRBV7-3	TRBJ2-6	CASSRGPAGANVLTF